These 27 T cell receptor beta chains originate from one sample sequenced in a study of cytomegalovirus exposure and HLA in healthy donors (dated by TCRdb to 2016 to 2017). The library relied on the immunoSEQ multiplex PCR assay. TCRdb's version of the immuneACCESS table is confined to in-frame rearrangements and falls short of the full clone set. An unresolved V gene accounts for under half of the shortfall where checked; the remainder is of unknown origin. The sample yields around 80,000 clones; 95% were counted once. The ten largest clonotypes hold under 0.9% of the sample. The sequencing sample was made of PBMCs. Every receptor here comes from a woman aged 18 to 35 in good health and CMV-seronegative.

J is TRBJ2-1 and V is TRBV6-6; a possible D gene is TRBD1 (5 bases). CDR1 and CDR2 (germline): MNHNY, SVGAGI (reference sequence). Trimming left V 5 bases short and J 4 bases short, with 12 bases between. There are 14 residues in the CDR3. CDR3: CASSDREFYNEQFF. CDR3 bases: TGTGCCAGCAGTGACAGAGAATTTTACAATGAGCAGTTCTTC.

The DNA of the CDR3 is TGTGCCAGCAGAGAGGGGACAGGGTTTGGCTACACCTTC. Translating it yields CASREGTGFGYTF. V usage is TRBV2 and J usage is TRBJ1-2; the match to TRBD1 covers 9 bases. The CDR3 covers 13 residues. J lost 7 bases, V lost 6 bases, and 6 bases had no gene match. From germline, CDR1 is SNHLY and CDR2 FYNNEI.

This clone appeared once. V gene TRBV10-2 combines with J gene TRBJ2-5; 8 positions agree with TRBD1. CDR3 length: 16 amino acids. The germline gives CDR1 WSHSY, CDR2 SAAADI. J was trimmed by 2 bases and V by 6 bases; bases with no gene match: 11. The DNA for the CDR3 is TGCGCCAGCAGCCTCGGGGGCAGGGGGCTACAAGAGACCCAGTACTTC. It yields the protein CASSLGGRGLQETQYF.

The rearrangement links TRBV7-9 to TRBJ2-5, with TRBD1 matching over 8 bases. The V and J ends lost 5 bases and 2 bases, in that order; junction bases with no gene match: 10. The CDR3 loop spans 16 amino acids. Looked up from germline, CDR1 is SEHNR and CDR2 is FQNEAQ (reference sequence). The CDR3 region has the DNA TGTGCCAGCAGCATCGGACAGGGAGTCCTGCAAGAGACCCAGTACTTC. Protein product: CASSIGQGVLQETQYF.

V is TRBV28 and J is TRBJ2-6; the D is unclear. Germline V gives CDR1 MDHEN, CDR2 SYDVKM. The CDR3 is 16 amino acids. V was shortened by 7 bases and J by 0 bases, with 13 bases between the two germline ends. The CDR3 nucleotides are TGTGCCAGCATGGTCCGCTCCTACTCTGGGGCCAACGTCCTGACTTTC. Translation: CASMVRSYSGANVLTF.

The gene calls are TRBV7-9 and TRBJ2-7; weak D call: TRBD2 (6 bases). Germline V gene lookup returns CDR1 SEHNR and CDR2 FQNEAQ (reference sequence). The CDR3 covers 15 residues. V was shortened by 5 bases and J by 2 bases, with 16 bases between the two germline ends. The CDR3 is CASSPKFGGTYEQYF. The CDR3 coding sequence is TGTGCCAGCAGCCCCAAGTTTGGCGGGACCTACGAGCAGTACTTC.

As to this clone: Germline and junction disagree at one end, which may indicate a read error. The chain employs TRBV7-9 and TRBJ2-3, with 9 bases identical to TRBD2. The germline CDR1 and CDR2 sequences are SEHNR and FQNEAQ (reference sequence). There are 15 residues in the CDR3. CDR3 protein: CASSPQGSGRDTHHF. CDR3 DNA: TGTGCCAGCAGCCCCCAGGGTAGCGGGAGAGATACGCACCATTTT.

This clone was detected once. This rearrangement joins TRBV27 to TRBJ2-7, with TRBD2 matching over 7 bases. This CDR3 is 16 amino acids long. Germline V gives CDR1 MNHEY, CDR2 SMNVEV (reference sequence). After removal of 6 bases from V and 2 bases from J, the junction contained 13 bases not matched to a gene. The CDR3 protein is CASRSSFGGGTYEQYF. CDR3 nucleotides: TGTGCCAGCAGATCATCTTTTGGGGGGGGAACCTACGAGCAGTACTTC.

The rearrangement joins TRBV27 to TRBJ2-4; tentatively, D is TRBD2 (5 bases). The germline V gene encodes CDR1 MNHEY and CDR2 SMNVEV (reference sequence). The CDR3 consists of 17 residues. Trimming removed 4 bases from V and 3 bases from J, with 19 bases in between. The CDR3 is CASSYLWRGAGKNIQYF. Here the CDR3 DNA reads TGTGCCAGCAGTTACCTCTGGCGCGGCGCGGGCAAAAACATTCAGTACTTC.

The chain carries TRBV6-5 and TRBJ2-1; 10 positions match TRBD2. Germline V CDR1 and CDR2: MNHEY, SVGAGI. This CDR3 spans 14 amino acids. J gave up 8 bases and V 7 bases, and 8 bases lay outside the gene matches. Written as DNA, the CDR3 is TGTGCCAGCAACCCTAGCGGGAGTAACTATGAGCAGTTCTTC. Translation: CASNPSGSNYEQFF.

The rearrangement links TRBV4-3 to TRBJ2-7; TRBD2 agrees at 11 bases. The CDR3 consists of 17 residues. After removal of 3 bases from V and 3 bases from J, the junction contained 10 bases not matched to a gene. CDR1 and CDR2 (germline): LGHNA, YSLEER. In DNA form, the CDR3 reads TGCGCCAGCAGCCAGTTTTGGCTAGCGGGAGGCGACTACGAGCAGTACTTC. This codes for CASSQFWLAGGDYEQYF.

In DNA form, the CDR3 reads TGTGCCAGCAGTGAGGCCAGCCCCTACGAGCAGTACTTC. Protein: CASSEASPYEQYF. This sequence joins TRBV6-5 and TRBJ2-7; D is unclear. V was shortened by 5 bases and J by 2 bases, with 10 bases between the two germline ends. Germline-derived CDR1 and CDR2 are MNHEY and SVGAGI. The CDR3 consists of 13 residues.

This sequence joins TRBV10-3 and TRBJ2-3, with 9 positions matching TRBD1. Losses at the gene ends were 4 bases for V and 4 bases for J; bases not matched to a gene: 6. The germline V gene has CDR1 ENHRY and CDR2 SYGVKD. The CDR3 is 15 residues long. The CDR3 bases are TGTGCCATCAGTGGGGGACAGGGTGTTCCAGATACGCAGTATTTT. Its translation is CAISGGQGVPDTQYF.

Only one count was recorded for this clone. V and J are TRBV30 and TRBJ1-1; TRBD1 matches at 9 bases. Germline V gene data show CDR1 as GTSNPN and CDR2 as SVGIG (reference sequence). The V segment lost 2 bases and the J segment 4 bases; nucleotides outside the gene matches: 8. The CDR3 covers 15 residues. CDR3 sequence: CAWSPGTGLVTEAFF. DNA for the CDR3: TGTGCCTGGAGTCCCGGGACAGGGTTGGTCACTGAAGCTTTCTTT.

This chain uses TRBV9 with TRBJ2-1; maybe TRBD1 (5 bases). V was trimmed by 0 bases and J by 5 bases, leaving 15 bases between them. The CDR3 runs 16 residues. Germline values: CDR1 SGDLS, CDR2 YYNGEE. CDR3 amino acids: CASSVGKLRVDNEQFF. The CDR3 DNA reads TGTGCCAGCAGCGTAGGGAAGCTCAGGGTTGACAATGAGCAGTTCTTC.

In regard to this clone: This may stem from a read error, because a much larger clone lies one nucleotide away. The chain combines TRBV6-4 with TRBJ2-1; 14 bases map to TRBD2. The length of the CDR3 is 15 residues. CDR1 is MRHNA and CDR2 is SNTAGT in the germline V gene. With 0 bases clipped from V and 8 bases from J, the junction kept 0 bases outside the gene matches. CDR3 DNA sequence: TGTGCCAGCAGTGACTCGACTAGCGGGGGGGATGAGCAGTTCTTC. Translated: CASSDSTSGGDEQFF.

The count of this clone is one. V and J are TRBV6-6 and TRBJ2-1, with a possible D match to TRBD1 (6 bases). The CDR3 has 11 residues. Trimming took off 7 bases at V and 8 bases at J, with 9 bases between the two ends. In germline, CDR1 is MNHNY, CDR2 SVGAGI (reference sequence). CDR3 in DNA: TGTGCCAGCACAGGGGATGATGAGCAGTTCTTC. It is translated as CASTGDDEQFF.

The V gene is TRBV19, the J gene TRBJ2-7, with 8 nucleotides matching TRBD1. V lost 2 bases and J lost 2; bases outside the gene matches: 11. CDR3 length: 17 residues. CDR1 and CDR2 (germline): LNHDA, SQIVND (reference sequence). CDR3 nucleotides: TGTGCCAGTAGTATACTTCTCGGACAGGGTTTGACCTACGAGCAGTACTTC. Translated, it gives CASSILLGQGLTYEQYF. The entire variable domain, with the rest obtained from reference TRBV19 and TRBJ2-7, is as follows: DGGITQSPKYLFRKEGQNVTLSCEQNLNHDAMYWYRQDPGQGLRLIYYSQIVNDFQKGDIAEGYSVSREKKESFPLTVTSAQKNPTAFYLCASSILLGQGLTYEQYFGPGTRLTVT.

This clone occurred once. CDR3 DNA sequence: TGTGCCAGCAGTTTACGGGGGACAGTGAACACTGAAGCTTTCTTT. Amino acids: CASSLRGTVNTEAFF. The chain carries TRBV28 and TRBJ1-1; 7 nucleotides align to TRBD1. J gave up 0 bases and V 2 bases, and 3 bases lay outside the gene matches. Germline CDR1 reads MDHEN; CDR2 reads SYDVKM. The CDR3 is 15 residues long.

CDR3 region: CASSDPGQGAGNTIYF. The CDR3 DNA reads TGCGCCAGCAGTGACCCGGGACAGGGGGCTGGAAACACCATATATTTT. The chain is built from TRBV10-2 and TRBJ1-3; 11 bases fit TRBD1. This CDR3 has 16 amino acids. Trimming at V came to 3 bases and at J to 2 bases, leaving 3 bases not matched to a gene. Germline-derived CDR1 and CDR2 are WSHSY and SAAADI.

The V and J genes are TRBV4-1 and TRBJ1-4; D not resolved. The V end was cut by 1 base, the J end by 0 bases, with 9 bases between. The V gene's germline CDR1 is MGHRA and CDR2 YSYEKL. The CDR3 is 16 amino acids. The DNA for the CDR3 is TGCGCCAGCAGCCAAGTGAACATTGCAACTAATGAAAAACTGTTTTTT. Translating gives CASSQVNIATNEKLFF.

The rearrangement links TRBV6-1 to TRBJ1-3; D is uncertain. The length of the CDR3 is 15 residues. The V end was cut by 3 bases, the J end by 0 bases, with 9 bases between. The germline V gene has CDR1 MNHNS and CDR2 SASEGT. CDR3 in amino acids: CASSEGGSSGNTIYF. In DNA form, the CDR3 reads TGTGCCAGCAGTGAGGGAGGGAGCTCTGGAAACACCATATATTTT.

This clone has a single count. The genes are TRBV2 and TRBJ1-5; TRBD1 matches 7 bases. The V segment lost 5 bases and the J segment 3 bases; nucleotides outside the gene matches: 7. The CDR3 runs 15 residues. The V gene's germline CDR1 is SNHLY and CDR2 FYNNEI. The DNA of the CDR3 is TGTGCCAGCAGTTACGAGACAGGGTCCAATCAGCCCCAGCATTTT. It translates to CASSYETGSNQPQHF. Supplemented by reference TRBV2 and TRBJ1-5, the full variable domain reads EPEVTQTPSHQVTQMGQEVILRCVPISNHLYFYWYRQILGQKVEFLVSFYNNEISEKSEIFDDQFSVERPDGSNFTLKIRSTKLEDSAMYFCASSYETGSNQPQHFGDGTRLSIL.

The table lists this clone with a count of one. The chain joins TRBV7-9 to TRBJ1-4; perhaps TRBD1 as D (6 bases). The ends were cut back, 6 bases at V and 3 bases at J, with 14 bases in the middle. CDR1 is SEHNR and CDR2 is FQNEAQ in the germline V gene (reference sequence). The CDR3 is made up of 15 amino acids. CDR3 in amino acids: CASSGGGIANEKLFF. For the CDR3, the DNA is TGTGCCAGCAGTGGGGGGGGCATAGCTAATGAAAAACTGTTTTTT.

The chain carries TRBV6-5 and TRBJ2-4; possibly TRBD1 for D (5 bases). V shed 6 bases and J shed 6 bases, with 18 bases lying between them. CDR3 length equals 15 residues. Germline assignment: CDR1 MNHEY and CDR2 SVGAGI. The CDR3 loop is CASSTLGQGGNIQYF. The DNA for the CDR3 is TGTGCCAGCAGCACCTTAGGGCAGGGCGGAAACATTCAGTACTTC.

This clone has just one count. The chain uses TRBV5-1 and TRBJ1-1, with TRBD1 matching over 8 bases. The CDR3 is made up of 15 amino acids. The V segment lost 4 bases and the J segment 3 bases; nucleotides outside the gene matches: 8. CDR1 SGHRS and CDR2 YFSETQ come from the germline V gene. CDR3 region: CASSPWTGKDTEAFF. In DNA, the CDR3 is TGCGCCAGCAGCCCTTGGACAGGGAAGGACACTGAAGCTTTCTTT.

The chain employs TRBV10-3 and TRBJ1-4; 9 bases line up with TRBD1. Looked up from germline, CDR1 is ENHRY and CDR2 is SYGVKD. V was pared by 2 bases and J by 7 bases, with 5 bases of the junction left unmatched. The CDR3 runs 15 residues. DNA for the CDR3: TGTGCCATCAGTGAGGCACAGGGGGCCGGTGAAAAACTGTTTTTT. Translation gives CAISEAQGAGEKLFF.